This TCR beta chain was captured by sequencing in a study of cytomegalovirus exposure and HLA in healthy donors. PCR involved 60 Vbeta and 13 Jbeta primers. Method: immunoSEQ multiplex PCR; TCRdb's copy keeps in-frame clones and lacks some. The repertoire consists of 75,000 to 85,000 clones, with less than 85% occurring once and the leading ten covering approximately 1.1%. In its sample, this clone was seen a few times. J lost 3 bases, V lost 7 bases, and 7 bases had no gene match. Germline V CDR1 and CDR2: SGHRS, YFSETQ. The CDR3 consists of 13 residues. This chain joins TRBV5-1 and TRBJ2-7; 7 bases match TRBD2. The sequencing sample was made of PBMCs. This clonotype was sampled from a male donor in good health and CMV-seronegative. CDR3 sequence reads: CASSARENYEQYF. Written as DNA, the CDR3 is TGCGCCAGCTCCGCGCGGGAGAACTACGAGCAGTACTTC.